This entry features one T cell receptor beta chain sequence. Every participating donor contributed approximately 9.5 milliliters of peripheral blood through a draw. This sample was included in a study of blood T cells in healthy people across ages. Whole-study context: Template switching recovered approximately one barcoded beta molecule for every two T cells.

Using a J-beta primer mix together with a sample-barcoded 5' primer, a second PCR was run for roughly 7 to 12 cycles. In TCRdb, the 5' RACE reads were re-called with MiXCR into one record per CDR3 protein. The sample yields about 730,000 distinct CDR3 sequences, about 42% seen once. This CDR3 region has 16 residues. Trimming removed 0 bases from V and 4 bases from J, with 13 bases in between. Looked up from germline, CDR1 is DFQATT and CDR2 is SNEGSKA (reference sequence). The chain recombines TRBV20-1 with TRBJ2-6, with D possibly matching TRBD1 (5 bases). The specimen sequenced was blood. This TCR was recovered from a woman aged 60-75 years in good health. CDR3 nucleotide sequence: TGCAGTGCTAGAGAGTCAGGGAAGGGAGGGGCCAACGTCCTGACTTTC. Its translation is CSARESGKGGANVLTF.